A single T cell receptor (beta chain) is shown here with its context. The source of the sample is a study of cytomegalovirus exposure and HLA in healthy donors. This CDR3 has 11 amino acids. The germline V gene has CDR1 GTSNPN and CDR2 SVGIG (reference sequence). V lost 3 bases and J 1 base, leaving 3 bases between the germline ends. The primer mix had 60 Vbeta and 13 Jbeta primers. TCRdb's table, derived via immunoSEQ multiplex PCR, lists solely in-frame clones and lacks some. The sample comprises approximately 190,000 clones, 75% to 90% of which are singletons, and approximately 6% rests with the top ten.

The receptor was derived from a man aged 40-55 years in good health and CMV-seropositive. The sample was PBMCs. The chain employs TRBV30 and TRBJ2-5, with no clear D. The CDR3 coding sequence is TGTGCCTGGAGCCTCCAAGAGACCCAGTACTTC. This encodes CAWSLQETQYF.